The rows below give T cell receptor beta chains drawn from one sample of a study of shared clonotypes between healthy human individuals. Only in-frame clones appear in the TCRdb table, and some are missing; sequencing was by immunoSEQ multiplex PCR. The table has 2.3 million or so clones, 80% to 95% seen once. Specimen: naive CD4+ T cells from PBMCs. All receptors come from a man younger than 30 in good health. Some clones in this sample may be carry-over from other donors' samples. CDR3s include the opening cysteine and the closing phenylalanine or tryptophan. The order of the fields is CDR3 DNA, CDR3 protein, J gene, D gene, V gene, clone size. The D gene is left open where the match is weak. The size field is filled for only some rows; it gives once, few, many or a size class.

DNA: TGCGCCAGCAGCGGGCGGACTAGCGGGAATGAGCAGTTCTTC
CDR3: CASSGRTSGNEQFF
J: TRBJ2-1
D: TRBD2
V: TRBV5-1
size: NA

DNA: TGTGCCAGTAGTAGAAGACACTTGAACACTGAAGCTTTCTTT
CDR3: CASSRRHLNTEAFF
J: TRBJ1-1
D: NA
V: TRBV19
size: NA

DNA: TGTGCCAGCAGCGGGGCCGGGACAGGGGCCTACAATGAGCAGTTCTTC
CDR3: CASSGAGTGAYNEQFF
J: TRBJ2-1
D: TRBD1
V: TRBV5-6
size: NA

DNA: TGTGCCAGCAGTTACTCGGGGAATACCTACGAGCAGTACTTC
CDR3: CASSYSGNTYEQYF
J: TRBJ2-7
D: NA
V: TRBV6-5
size: NA

DNA: TGCGCCAGCAGCTTGGGGCGGGGCGGAATGAACACTGAAGCTTTCTTT
CDR3: CASSLGRGGMNTEAFF
J: TRBJ1-1
D: NA
V: TRBV5-1
size: NA

DNA: TGTGCCATCAGTGATCCGGGAACTGAAGCTTTCTTT
CDR3: CAISDPGTEAFF
J: TRBJ1-1
D: NA
V: TRBV10-3
size: few

DNA: TGTGCCAGCAGCTTAGTCGGGGGCTCCTACGAGCAGTACTTC
CDR3: CASSLVGGSYEQYF
J: TRBJ2-7
D: NA
V: TRBV11-2
size: NA

DNA: TGTGCCAGCAGGTTCACGGGGTCTACCTACGAGCAGTACTTC
CDR3: CASRFTGSTYEQYF
J: TRBJ2-7
D: NA
V: TRBV5-6
size: NA

DNA: TGTGCCAGCAGCTTAGGAGGACAGGGGAGTGTGTATGGCTACACCTTC
CDR3: CASSLGGQGSVYGYTF
J: TRBJ1-2
D: TRBD1
V: TRBV7-2
size: NA

DNA: TGTGCCAGCAGTGACGTTCTCAGGACCAGCACAGATACGCAGTATTTT
CDR3: CASSDVLRTSTDTQYF
J: TRBJ2-3
D: NA
V: TRBV6-1
size: once

DNA: TGTGCCAGCAGTTACTCCCCTCCCTCTGAAGCTTTCTTT
CDR3: CASSYSPPSEAFF
J: TRBJ1-1
D: NA
V: TRBV6-5
size: NA

DNA: TGCGCCAGCAGCTTGGCACGGGACAGCAAAGGGAATGAGCAGTTCTTC
CDR3: CASSLARDSKGNEQFF
J: TRBJ2-1
D: TRBD1
V: TRBV5-1
size: NA

DNA: TGTGCCAGCAGCTTGGATCCGGGGGGACAAGAGACCCAGTACTTC
CDR3: CASSLDPGGQETQYF
J: TRBJ2-5
D: TRBD2
V: TRBV5-4
size: NA

DNA: TGTGCCAGCAGCTTACCGGGACTAGCGGTTAACTTC
CDR3: CASSLPGLAVNF
J: TRBJ2-7
D: TRBD2
V: TRBV11-1
size: once

DNA: TGTGCCAGCAGTGAAGCGACTGGTACCTACGAGCAGTACTTC
CDR3: CASSEATGTYEQYF
J: TRBJ2-7
D: NA
V: TRBV2
size: NA

DNA: TGTGCCAGCAGAAAAAACCAGGCGGGTGGCTACACCTTC
CDR3: CASRKNQAGGYTF
J: TRBJ1-2
D: NA
V: TRBV6-5
size: NA

DNA: TGTGCCAGCAGCCATAACAGGGGGGCCAGTGTTCAGCCCCAGCATTTT
CDR3: CASSHNRGASVQPQHF
J: TRBJ1-5
D: TRBD1
V: TRBV7-9
size: NA

DNA: TGTGCCAGCTCATCCCAGGGTACCGGGAAGAGCTCCTACAATGAGCAGTTCTTC
CDR3: CASSSQGTGKSSYNEQFF
J: TRBJ2-1
D: NA
V: TRBV18
size: once

DNA: TGTGCCATCGGCAGGACTAGCGGGGGAACCACAGATACGCAGTATTTT
CDR3: CAIGRTSGGTTDTQYF
J: TRBJ2-3
D: TRBD2
V: TRBV10-3
size: NA

DNA: TGTGCCAGCAGTTTTTCCACAGATACGCAGTATTTT
CDR3: CASSFSTDTQYF
J: TRBJ2-3
D: NA
V: TRBV28
size: few